This passage covers 27 T cell receptor beta chains from one sample sequenced in a study of T cell responses to AZD1222 COVID-19 vaccine. The table came from immunoSEQ multiplex PCR; TCRdb's copy has only in-frame clones and leaves some out. Of 120,000 to 150,000 clones in the sample, about 90% were seen once. The sample consisted of peripheral blood, taken 28 days after the second AZD1222 dose. The receptor source for this set is an adult who received the AZD1222 COVID-19 vaccine.

CDR3 nucleotides: TGTGCCTGCGGGACATACATCGACGAGCAGTACTTC. This gives the protein CACGTYIDEQYF. The chain couples TRBV30 to TRBJ2-7; D may be TRBD1 (6 bases). Germline CDR1 reads GTSNPN; CDR2 reads SVGIG (reference sequence). The CDR3 length is 12 residues. V shed 6 bases and J shed 5 bases, with 14 bases lying between them.

This chain links TRBV6-6 with TRBJ1-1; 9 bases are shared with TRBD1. The CDR3 is 14 amino acids. V dropped 2 bases and J dropped 6; count of bases not matched to a gene: 4. The V gene's germline CDR1 is MNHNY and CDR2 SVGAGI (reference sequence). CDR3 residues: CASSYRGQGAEAFF. As DNA, the CDR3 is TGTGCCAGCAGTTACAGGGGACAGGGCGCTGAAGCTTTCTTT.

The chain employs TRBV24-1 and TRBJ1-5; D gene unclear. This CDR3 spans 16 amino acids. Germline CDR1 KGHDR, CDR2 SFDVKD. The V and J ends lost 7 bases and 2 bases respectively, with 17 bases between them. Here the CDR3 reads CATSGDGGVGNQPQHF. CDR3 nucleotide sequence: TGTGCCACCAGCGGGGATGGAGGAGTGGGCAATCAGCCCCAGCATTTT.

This chain uses TRBV5-5 with TRBJ1-3; D gene unclear. Between the trimmed V and J ends, which lost 4 bases and 0 bases, there was a span of 11 bases. Germline V gives CDR1 SGHKS, CDR2 YYEKEE (reference sequence). The CDR3 has 15 residues. The CDR3 nucleotides read TGTGCCAGCAGCCCCGACGGCTACTCTGGAAACACCATATATTTT. It translates to CASSPDGYSGNTIYF.

This clone has only one observation. The chain joins TRBV7-2 to TRBJ2-5, with no clear D. This CDR3 has 15 residues. Germline loops: CDR1 SGHTA, CDR2 FQGNSA. V was pared by 4 bases and J by 0 bases, with 12 bases between. The CDR3 DNA sequence: TGTGCCAGCAGCTCCCCGTCCGGCTACCAAGAGACCCAGTACTTC. Its translation: CASSSPSGYQETQYF.

The V gene is TRBV5-1, the J gene TRBJ1-1; the D is unclear. Trimming removed 3 bases from V and 3 bases from J, with 27 bases in between. Looked up from germline, CDR1 is SGHRS and CDR2 is YFSETQ. The CDR3 contains 19 residues. DNA for the CDR3: TGCGCCAGCAGCTCCTCTGTCGGATCCTTTCCCTTTAGGGACACTGAAGCTTTCTTT. Protein product: CASSSSVGSFPFRDTEAFF.

This rearrangement joins TRBV19 to TRBJ2-7; D is unresolved. The CDR3 consists of 15 residues. Germline CDR1 is LNHDA and CDR2 is SQIVND (reference sequence). Trimming stripped 3 bases from V and 0 bases from J, with 12 bases between. CDR3 nucleotides: TGTGCCAGTAGTATTTCGCAGGCTAACTCCTACGAGCAGTACTTC. Its translation is CASSISQANSYEQYF.

The chain uses TRBV7-2 and TRBJ1-2; the match to TRBD1 covers 7 bases. V gave up 5 bases and J gave up 0 bases; unmatched junction bases: 9. CDR1 is SGHTA and CDR2 is FQGNSA in the germline V gene. The CDR3 is 16 amino acids. CDR3 loop: CASSQDPGGSNYGYTF. The DNA for the CDR3 is TGTGCCAGCAGCCAAGACCCAGGGGGTTCTAACTATGGCTACACCTTC.

The chain is built from TRBV19 and TRBJ1-6; 7 bases agree with TRBD1. Germline CDR1 reads LNHDA; CDR2 reads SQIVND (reference sequence). Trimming cost V 7 bases and J 7 bases; bases outside gene matches: 10. The CDR3 is 15 residues long. CDR3 nucleotides: TGTGCCAGTACCCCCTGGACAGGTCGGAATTCACCCCTCCACTTT. Translation gives CASTPWTGRNSPLHF.

The rearrangement joins TRBV19 to TRBJ1-1, with no clear D. CDR1 is LNHDA and CDR2 is SQIVND in the germline V gene (reference sequence). Trimming left V 10 bases short and J 1 base short, with 10 bases between. CDR3 size: 12 residues. CDR3 in DNA: TGTGCCACACGGGCGGCGAACACTGAAGCTTTCTTT. Translating it yields CATRAANTEAFF.

The chain links TRBV5-4 to TRBJ2-7; D might be TRBD1 (6 bases). Germline-derived CDR1 and CDR2 are SGHNT and YYREEE (reference sequence). Trimming took 0 bases from V and 3 from J, leaving 13 bases between them. This CDR3 has 15 amino acids. CDR3: CASSLDRARYYEQYF. DNA for the CDR3: TGTGCCAGCAGCTTGGACAGGGCGAGATACTACGAGCAGTACTTC.

The chain is built from TRBV9 and TRBJ1-6; no definite D call. CDR1 is SGDLS, CDR2 YYNGEE, per germline. The CDR3 has 15 residues. Trimming removed 0 bases at V and 5 bases at J, with 9 bases between. The CDR3 loop is CASSVDFSNNSPLHF. The CDR3 DNA reads TGTGCCAGCAGCGTAGATTTTTCCAATAATTCACCCCTCCACTTT.

V gene TRBV27 combines with J gene TRBJ2-7, with 7 bases aligning to TRBD1. Trimming at V came to 5 bases and at J to 0 bases, leaving 7 bases not matched to a gene. The CDR3 has 15 amino acids. Germline V CDR1 and CDR2: MNHEY, SMNVEV (reference sequence). CDR3 sequence: CASSRSGTVSYEQYF. The CDR3 DNA reads as TGTGCCAGCAGTAGATCCGGGACAGTCTCCTACGAGCAGTACTTC.

The rearrangement uses TRBV10-1 and TRBJ1-5; 7 bases are a match to TRBD1. The ends lost 0 bases at V and 6 bases at J; junction bases unmatched: 8. CDR3 size: 16 residues. CDR1 is WNHNN and CDR2 is SYGVQD in the germline V gene (reference sequence). The CDR3 sequence: CASSESTLAGGQPQHF. DNA of the CDR3: TGCGCCAGCAGTGAGTCGACTCTGGCAGGGGGTCAGCCCCAGCATTTT.

The rearrangement joins TRBV7-9 to TRBJ1-5; possible D gene TRBD1, 5 bases. V shed 5 bases and J shed 6 bases, with 26 bases lying between them. Germline values: CDR1 SEHNR, CDR2 FQNEAQ (reference sequence). This CDR3 comprises 18 residues. The CDR3 loop reads CASSHRRAGTGGSQPQHF. For the CDR3, the DNA is TGTGCCAGCAGCCACAGGCGAGCCGGGACTGGGGGAAGTCAGCCCCAGCATTTT.

The CDR3 sequence is CAWNPGLAGGGEQFF. The CDR3 DNA reads TGTGCCTGGAATCCGGGACTAGCGGGAGGTGGCGAGCAGTTCTTC. This sequence joins TRBV30 and TRBJ2-1; 15 positions match TRBD2. The CDR3 is 15 amino acids. V trimming: 4 bases; J trimming: 10 bases; junction bases outside the gene matches: 8. Germline V lookup: CDR1 GTSNPN, CDR2 SVGIG (reference sequence).

This chain links TRBV10-3 with TRBJ1-4, with 9 bases aligning to TRBD1. CDR1 and CDR2 from the germline V gene are ENHRY and SYGVKD. V shed 11 bases and J 8 bases; nucleotides not matched to a gene: 9. The CDR3 loop spans 13 amino acids. This CDR3 is CAARGTGREKLFF. CDR3 nucleotides: TGTGCCGCGAGGGGGACAGGGAGAGAAAAACTGTTTTTT.

This CDR3 reads CASSEEVAGPYNEQFF. The DNA of the CDR3 is TGTGCCAGCAGTGAAGAAGTAGCGGGACCTTACAATGAGCAGTTCTTC. This chain uses TRBV2 with TRBJ2-1; 8 bases match TRBD2. The CDR3 is 16 amino acids. V lost 1 base to trimming and J lost 4 bases; unmatched junction nucleotides: 6. CDR1 is SNHLY and CDR2 is FYNNEI in the germline V gene.

The chain is built from TRBV4-2 and TRBJ1-2, with D possibly matching TRBD1 (6 bases). From germline, CDR1 is LGHNA and CDR2 YNFKEQ. This CDR3 is 19 amino acids long. Trimming shortened V by 0 bases and J by 1 base, and 21 bases separated the two germline ends. In DNA, the CDR3 is TGTGCCAGCAGCCAAGATCTTGTGGGCTTGGACAGCATTAACTATGGCTACACCTTC. It encodes CASSQDLVGLDSINYGYTF.

The chain links TRBV18 to TRBJ1-5; D is unclear. Germline V gene sequence: CDR1 KGHSH, CDR2 LQKENI. The CDR3 loop spans 16 amino acids. V gave up 5 bases and J gave up 1 base, with 15 bases separating them. CDR3 in DNA: TGTGCCAGCTCAACCCAATCAGAGCCCAGCAATCAGCCCCAGCATTTT. Amino acid sequence: CASSTQSEPSNQPQHF.

This chain joins TRBV19 and TRBJ2-7; no reliable D call. This CDR3 region has 12 residues. The ends were cut back, 6 bases at V and 6 bases at J, with 12 bases in the middle. Per the germline V gene, CDR1 is LNHDA and CDR2 is SQIVND (reference sequence). Here the CDR3 reads CASSHSKAEQYF. CDR3 bases: TGTGCCAGTAGCCACTCTAAAGCCGAGCAGTACTTC.

This clone showed up just once. The gene calls are TRBV7-7 and TRBJ2-1, with 10 bases that match TRBD2. V shed 5 bases, J shed 3 bases, and the junction held 4 bases outside the gene matches. Per germline, CDR1 SSHAT and CDR2 FNYEAQ (reference sequence). This CDR3 has 15 residues. CDR3 sequence (DNA): TGTGCCAGCAGCGCCGGGACTAGCGACTACAATGAGCAGTTCTTC. Translation gives CASSAGTSDYNEQFF.

The chain links TRBV15 to TRBJ1-4; 8 nucleotides agree with TRBD1. CDR1 is LNHNV, CDR2 YYDKDF, per germline (reference sequence). V shed 3 bases and J 2 bases; nucleotides not matched to a gene: 2. The CDR3 length is 15 residues. CDR3 sequence: CATSRQGATNEKLFF. The CDR3 DNA sequence: TGTGCCACCAGCAGGCAGGGGGCGACTAATGAAAAACTGTTTTTT.

This clone was observed a single time. The chain has TRBV24-1 and TRBJ1-3, with D unresolved. The CDR3 consists of 13 residues. The germline V gene has CDR1 KGHDR and CDR2 SFDVKD. Trimming took 0 bases from V and 2 from J, leaving 1 base between them. This CDR3 reads CATSDLAGNTIYF. CDR3 in DNA: TGTGCCACCAGTGATTTGGCTGGAAACACCATATATTTT.

V usage is TRBV27 and J usage is TRBJ2-2; D call uncertain. Trimming took 4 bases from V and 0 from J, leaving 15 bases between them. This CDR3 has 17 residues. CDR1 and CDR2 from the germline V gene are MNHEY and SMNVEV (reference sequence). The CDR3: CASSYFLDTANTGELFF. CDR3 coding DNA: TGTGCCAGCAGTTACTTTCTAGACACCGCGAACACCGGGGAGCTGTTTTTT.

The chain employs TRBV28 and TRBJ1-3; D unclear. The V end lost 4 bases, the J end lost 4 bases, and 11 bases lay between the germline ends. The CDR3 runs to 14 residues. CDR1 and CDR2 from the germline V gene are MDHEN and SYDVKM. The CDR3 here is CASSSPFGGNTIYF. CDR3 DNA sequence: TGTGCCAGCAGTTCGCCCTTTGGCGGAAACACCATATATTTT.

The V and J genes are TRBV18 and TRBJ1-1; D remains ambiguous. The V gene lost 3 bases and the J gene lost 5 bases, with 13 bases spanning the gap. Germline V lookup: CDR1 KGHSH, CDR2 LQKENI. The CDR3 sequence is 14 residues long. The CDR3 nucleotides read TGTGCCAGCTCACCGGCAGAGACTGGGACTGAAGCTTTCTTT. Its translation is CASSPAETGTEAFF.